Below, 32 T cell receptor beta chains from the same sample are listed, as sequenced in a study of T cell responses to AZD1222 COVID-19 vaccine. Data came from immunoSEQ multiplex PCR; TCRdb stores just in-frame clones and leaves some out. Of 150,000 to 200,000 clones in the sample, 88% are singletons; the top ten hold about 25%. This specimen consisted of peripheral blood, obtained 28 days after the second AZD1222 dose. The receptor source for this set is an adult who received the AZD1222 COVID-19 vaccine.

V gene TRBV7-8 combines with J gene TRBJ2-7; D possibly corresponds to TRBD2 (7 bases). Trimming shortened V by 8 bases and J by 5 bases, and 19 bases separated the two germline ends. Germline CDR1 SGHVS, CDR2 FQNEAQ. The CDR3 is 14 residues long. This CDR3 reads CASSTWGGANEQYF. DNA for the CDR3: TGTGCCAGCTCCACATGGGGGGGGGCAAACGAGCAGTACTTC.

As concerns this clone: The conserved final phenylalanine or tryptophan is absent from the CDR3, which likely points to a read error. The DNA is omitted, as the CDR3 cannot be located on it reliably, and the CDR3 follows TCRdb's listing. The chain has TRBV3-1 (or the pseudogene TRBV3-2) and TRBJ2-7; TRBD1, the table's D call, lacks a check against the DNA. Inclusive of both ends, the CDR3 amounts to 12 amino acids. CDR1 is LGHDT and CDR2 is YNNKEL in the germline V gene (reference sequence). The CDR3 protein is CASSFTSGTVFL.

The V and J genes are TRBV11-2 and TRBJ2-7; 7 bases are shared with TRBD2. V shed 1 base, J shed 6 bases, and the junction held 9 bases outside the gene matches. The CDR3 is made up of 15 amino acids. CDR1 SGHAT and CDR2 FQNNGV come from the germline V gene. The CDR3: CASSLGAGEEGEQYF. In DNA, the CDR3 is TGTGCCAGCAGCTTAGGGGCGGGAGAAGAGGGCGAGCAGTACTTC.

This sequence joins TRBV28 and TRBJ2-7; D gene ambiguous. In germline, CDR1 is MDHEN, CDR2 SYDVKM. Trimming removed 6 bases at V and 1 base at J, with 4 bases between. This CDR3 has 11 residues. In DNA, the CDR3 is TGTGCCAGCAGCGTTTCCTACGAGCAGTACTTC. It is translated as CASSVSYEQYF.

The chain has TRBV18 and TRBJ2-7; D gene unclear. The CDR3 runs to 16 residues. Between the trimmed V and J ends, which lost 6 bases and 0 bases, there was a span of 18 bases. The V gene's germline CDR1 is KGHSH and CDR2 LQKENI. The CDR3 is CASSRALTDHSYEQYF. As DNA, the CDR3 is TGTGCCAGCTCCCGCGCGCTAACAGATCACTCCTACGAGCAGTACTTC.

The chain has TRBV29-1 and TRBJ2-5; 9 nucleotides align to TRBD1. J was trimmed by 4 bases and V by 7 bases; bases with no gene match: 7. This CDR3 has 13 residues. In germline, CDR1 is SQVTM, CDR2 ANQGSEA. CDR3: CSARQGGTETQYF. The CDR3 DNA reads as TGCAGCGCGAGACAGGGGGGGACAGAGACCCAGTACTTC.

The rearrangement links TRBV28 to TRBJ1-2; D gene ambiguous. Germline assignment: CDR1 MDHEN and CDR2 SYDVKM. Between the trimmed V and J ends, which lost 2 bases and 8 bases, there was a span of 12 bases. The CDR3 is 13 amino acids. The CDR3 nucleotides are TGTGCCAGCAGTTTACCCAGAAATAGGGGCTACACCTTC. Protein sequence: CASSLPRNRGYTF.

This rearrangement joins TRBV28 to TRBJ1-6; tentatively, D is TRBD1 (5 bases). The CDR3 loop spans 16 amino acids. The germline V gene has CDR1 MDHEN and CDR2 SYDVKM. V was cut by 3 bases and J by 0 bases, with 9 bases left in between. The CDR3 DNA sequence: TGTGCCAGCAGTTTCGGGGGGACCTCCTATAATTCACCCCTCCACTTT. Amino acid sequence: CASSFGGTSYNSPLHF.

The chain couples TRBV20-1 to TRBJ1-1; the D is unclear. Germline loops: CDR1 DFQATT, CDR2 SNEGSKA (reference sequence). The CDR3 consists of 15 residues. Trimming removed 3 bases from V and 3 bases from J, with 17 bases in between. This chain's CDR3 is CSASRSGFDDTEAFF. CDR3 DNA sequence: TGCAGTGCTAGTAGGTCCGGTTTCGACGACACTGAAGCTTTCTTT.

V gene TRBV10-3 combines with J gene TRBJ1-2, with TRBD1 as a possible D gene (5 bases). Germline V gene sequence: CDR1 ENHRY, CDR2 SYGVKD. The CDR3 sequence is 13 residues long. V lost 7 bases and J 4 bases, leaving 13 bases between the germline ends. The CDR3: CAITEGVGYGYTF. CDR3 sequence (DNA): TGTGCCATCACGGAAGGGGTCGGCTATGGCTACACCTTC.

The chain recombines TRBV2 with TRBJ1-1; D gene uncertain. The CDR3 is 14 amino acids. V lost 7 bases, J lost 0 bases, and 12 bases lay in between. Germline V gene data show CDR1 as SNHLY and CDR2 as FYNNEI. The DNA for the CDR3 is TGTGCCAGCAAGGAACAGATCATGAACACTGAAGCTTTCTTT. Amino acid sequence: CASKEQIMNTEAFF.

This chain uses TRBV28 with TRBJ1-5, with 9 bases fitting TRBD1. CDR3 size: 15 residues. Germline CDR1 and CDR2: MDHEN and SYDVKM. Trimming took 5 bases from V and 6 from J; bases not matched to a gene: 8. Written as DNA, the CDR3 is TGTGCCAGCAGTGAGTACAGGGGGCATAGTCAGCCCCAGCATTTT. As protein: CASSEYRGHSQPQHF. The variable domain in full, completed from reference TRBV28 and TRBJ1-5, reads DVKVTQSSRYLVKRTGEKVFLECVQDMDHENMFWYRQDPGLGLRLIYFSYDVKMKEKGDIPEGYSVSREKKERFSLILESASTNQTSMYLCASSEYRGHSQPQHFGDGTRLSIL.

The V and J genes are TRBV12-3 or TRBV12-4 and TRBJ1-1, with D possibly TRBD1 on 6 matching bases. V lost 2 bases and J 7 bases, leaving 11 bases between the germline ends. This CDR3 spans 13 amino acids. CDR3: CASSLRGAGEAFF. CDR3 DNA: TGTGCCAGCAGTTTAAGGGGGGCGGGTGAAGCTTTCTTT.

The rearrangement joins TRBV6-1 to TRBJ1-1; TRBD1 aligns across 8 bases. Losses at the gene ends were 3 bases for V and 5 bases for J; bases not matched to a gene: 11. CDR1 and CDR2 (germline): MNHNS, SASEGT. CDR3 length: 16 amino acids. This chain's CDR3 is CASSDRGRSEGTEAFF. CDR3 nucleotides: TGTGCCAGCAGTGACAGGGGGCGATCTGAGGGGACTGAAGCTTTCTTT.

The V call is TRBV24-1, the J call TRBJ2-2; D uncertain. Trimming cost V 5 bases and J 6 bases, with 9 bases left between them. The germline V gene has CDR1 KGHDR and CDR2 SFDVKD. The CDR3 is made up of 13 amino acids. The CDR3 DNA follows: TGTGCCACCAGTGGTAACGTGGCCGGGGAGCTGTTTTTT. This encodes CATSGNVAGELFF.

This chain links TRBV15 with TRBJ2-2; 11 bases are shared with TRBD1. This CDR3 comprises 15 residues. V gave up 4 bases and J gave up 7 bases; unmatched junction bases: 5. Looked up from germline, CDR1 is LNHNV and CDR2 is YYDKDF (reference sequence). The CDR3 loop reads CATSIGQGAGGELFF. CDR3 bases: TGTGCCACCAGCATCGGACAGGGGGCTGGCGGGGAGCTGTTTTTT.

The chain recombines TRBV4-3 with TRBJ2-2; D is unclear. In germline, CDR1 is LGHNA, CDR2 YSLEER. The CDR3 is 15 residues long. V lost 1 base to trimming and J lost 3 bases, with 9 bases between them. CDR3 region: CASSQVLGDTGELFF. The CDR3 DNA reads as TGCGCCAGCAGCCAAGTACTTGGGGACACCGGGGAGCTGTTTTTT.

The gene calls are TRBV18 and TRBJ1-3; maybe TRBD1 (5 bases). This CDR3 is 18 amino acids long. Trimming cost V 3 bases and J 0 bases, with 18 bases left between them. CDR1 and CDR2 (germline): KGHSH, LQKENI. The CDR3 DNA reads TGTGCCAGCTCACCCGACGTGGGGGGGTACACCTCTGGAAACACCATATATTTT. Translation: CASSPDVGGYTSGNTIYF.

CDR3 nucleotides: TGTGCCACCGGAGACGGTCTGCCAGATACGCAGTATTTT. Its protein product is CATGDGLPDTQYF. The rearrangement joins TRBV24-1 to TRBJ2-3; D remains unclear. The CDR3 loop spans 13 amino acids. In germline, CDR1 is KGHDR, CDR2 SFDVKD. The germline V and J ends were trimmed by 9 bases and 4 bases, with 13 bases remaining between them.

This chain connects TRBV7-9 to TRBJ2-1; tentative D call: TRBD2 (5 bases). Germline V gene data show CDR1 as SEHNR and CDR2 as FQNEAQ (reference sequence). V was trimmed by 2 bases and J by 7 bases, leaving 15 bases between them. This CDR3 has 15 amino acids. The CDR3 spells CASSLREHRGNEQFF. In DNA, the CDR3 is TGTGCCAGCAGCTTAAGGGAACATCGAGGGAATGAGCAGTTCTTC.

The J gene is TRBJ1-5, the V gene TRBV27, with D unresolved. The CDR3 covers 15 residues. The V gene's germline CDR1 is MNHEY and CDR2 SMNVEV (reference sequence). The germline V and J ends were trimmed by 10 bases and 5 bases, with 21 bases remaining between them. The CDR3 sequence is CATATVQTNYQPQHF. The CDR3 nucleotides are TGTGCCACCGCGACGGTACAGACTAACTATCAGCCCCAGCATTTT.

This clone was seen once. This chain links TRBV7-2 with TRBJ1-5; D may be TRBD1 (5 bases). The length of the CDR3 is 13 residues. CDR1 and CDR2 (germline): SGHTA, FQGNSA. V was trimmed by 5 bases and J by 5 bases, leaving 10 bases between them. The CDR3 region is CASSRVGDQPQHF. The DNA of the CDR3 is TGTGCCAGCAGCAGAGTAGGGGATCAGCCCCAGCATTTT.

This clone showed up just once. The chain is built from TRBV4-2 and TRBJ1-5; D unresolved. Trimming pared 0 bases from V and 2 bases from J, leaving 14 bases between. The CDR3 loop spans 17 amino acids. Germline V CDR1 and CDR2: LGHNA, YNFKEQ. The CDR3 nucleotides read TGTGCCAGCAGCCAAGAGATCCGGGTTGTTGGCAATCAGCCCCAGCATTTT. It translates to CASSQEIRVVGNQPQHF.

The chain joins TRBV7-6 to TRBJ2-5; D is uncertain. This CDR3 spans 13 amino acids. The V gene lost 1 base and the J gene lost 3 bases, with 6 bases spanning the gap. From germline, CDR1 is SGHVS and CDR2 FNYEAQ. Here the CDR3 reads CASSLELKETQYF. As DNA, the CDR3 is TGTGCCAGCAGCTTAGAGCTGAAAGAGACCCAGTACTTC.

The chain carries TRBV30 and TRBJ2-3; the D is unclear. Per the germline V gene, CDR1 is GTSNPN and CDR2 is SVGIG (reference sequence). V lost 1 base to trimming and J lost 4 bases, with 3 bases between them. The CDR3 runs to 11 residues. CDR3 sequence: CAWSGADTQYF. The DNA of the CDR3 is TGTGCCTGGAGTGGGGCAGATACGCAGTATTTT.

The rearrangement uses TRBV6-2 or TRBV6-3 and TRBJ2-3; 13 positions agree with TRBD2. The CDR3 covers 19 residues. CDR1 and CDR2 from the germline V gene are MNHEY and SVGEGT. V lost 0 bases and J lost 2; bases outside the gene matches: 8. The CDR3 protein is CASSYSSTGLAGNTDTQYF. CDR3 in DNA: TGTGCCAGCAGTTACTCTTCCACGGGACTAGCGGGGAACACAGATACGCAGTATTTT.

This clone was observed a few times. The chain is built from TRBV15 and TRBJ1-1; D possibly corresponds to TRBD1 (6 bases). CDR1 and CDR2 from the germline V gene are LNHNV and YYDKDF (reference sequence). The CDR3 covers 15 residues. V lost 3 bases and J 11 bases, leaving 22 bases between the germline ends. CDR3 sequence reads: CATSRFRGSQRVAFF. CDR3 sequence (DNA): TGTGCCACCAGCAGGTTTAGGGGGAGCCAGCGGGTGGCTTTCTTT.

The DNA of the CDR3 is TGCGCCAGCAGCCCGGACCCGGGACAGCCCACAGATACGCAGTATTTT. Protein: CASSPDPGQPTDTQYF. The chain is built from TRBV5-1 and TRBJ2-3; the match to TRBD1 covers 7 bases. The CDR3 contains 16 residues. With 4 bases clipped from V and 2 bases from J, the junction kept 10 bases outside the gene matches. Germline assignment: CDR1 SGHRS and CDR2 YFSETQ.

The J gene is TRBJ1-5, the V gene TRBV10-1, with 9 nucleotides matching TRBD1. Germline V gene data show CDR1 as WNHNN and CDR2 as SYGVQD (reference sequence). This CDR3 comprises 16 residues. V was clipped by 5 bases and J by 4 bases; unmatched bases: 9. CDR3 loop: CASSCLRQGVNQPQHF. The CDR3 region has the DNA TGCGCCAGCAGTTGCCTGAGACAGGGGGTGAATCAGCCCCAGCATTTT.

The chain carries TRBV7-2 and TRBJ2-5, with 11 bases fitting TRBD2. This CDR3 comprises 15 residues. V shed 4 bases, J shed 5 bases, and the junction held 6 bases outside the gene matches. Germline CDR1 SGHTA, CDR2 FQGNSA. CDR3 residues: CASSSDSGRAETQYF. Written as DNA, the CDR3 is TGTGCCAGCAGCTCAGATAGCGGGAGGGCGGAGACCCAGTACTTC.

This rearrangement joins TRBV30 to TRBJ1-2; no reliable D call. The germline V and J ends were trimmed by 2 bases and 7 bases, with 11 bases remaining between them. The CDR3 consists of 12 residues. CDR1 is GTSNPN, CDR2 SVGIG, per germline (reference sequence). The chain's CDR3 is CAWSTDSGGYTF. CDR3 nucleotide sequence: TGTGCCTGGAGTACGGATTCAGGTGGCTACACCTTC.

The genes are TRBV5-1 and TRBJ2-5; D gene unclear. Trimming cost V 2 bases and J 5 bases, with 13 bases left between them. Germline lookup yields CDR1 SGHRS and CDR2 YFSETQ. This CDR3 is 14 amino acids long. The CDR3 spells CASSFPRVGETQYF. CDR3 DNA: TGCGCCAGCAGCTTCCCAAGGGTTGGGGAGACCCAGTACTTC.